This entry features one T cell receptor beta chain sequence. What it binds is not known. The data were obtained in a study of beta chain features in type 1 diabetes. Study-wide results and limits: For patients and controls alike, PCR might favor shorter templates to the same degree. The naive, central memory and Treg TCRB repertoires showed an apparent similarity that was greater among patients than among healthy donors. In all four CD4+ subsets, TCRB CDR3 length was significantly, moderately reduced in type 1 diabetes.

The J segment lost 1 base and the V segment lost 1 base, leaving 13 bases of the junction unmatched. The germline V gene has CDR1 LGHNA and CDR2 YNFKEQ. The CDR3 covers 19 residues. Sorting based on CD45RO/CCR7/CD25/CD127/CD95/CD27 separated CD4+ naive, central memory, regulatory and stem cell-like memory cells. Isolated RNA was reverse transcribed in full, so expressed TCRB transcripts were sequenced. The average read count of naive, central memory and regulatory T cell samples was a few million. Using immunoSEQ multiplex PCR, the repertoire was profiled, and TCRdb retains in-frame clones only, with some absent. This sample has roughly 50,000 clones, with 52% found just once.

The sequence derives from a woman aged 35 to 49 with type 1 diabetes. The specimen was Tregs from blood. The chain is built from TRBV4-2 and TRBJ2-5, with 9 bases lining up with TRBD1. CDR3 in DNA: TGTGCCAGCAGCCAAGCCCCCTCCGGGGGACAGGGAATCCAAGAGACCCAGTACTTC. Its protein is CASSQAPSGGQGIQETQYF.